Below are 29 T cell receptor beta chains sequenced from a single sample in a study of shared clonotypes between healthy human individuals. The method was immunoSEQ multiplex PCR; TCRdb's version includes in-frame clones alone and lacks a portion of them. The repertoire holds about 2.4 million clones, with more than 85% as singletons. Sequenced input: naive CD4+ T cells from PBMCs. Described subset: CD45RA+ positively selected. Receptor source: a man younger than 30 in good health. Some clones in this sample may be carry-over from other donors' samples.

V usage is TRBV4-2 and J usage is TRBJ1-4, with 8 bases matching TRBD1. CDR1 LGHNA and CDR2 YNFKEQ come from the germline V gene. The CDR3 is 16 residues long. V was pared by 3 bases and J by 8 bases, with 11 bases of the junction left unmatched. The CDR3 bases are TGTGCCAGCAGCCACTATCAGGGGGCGGGACACGAAAAACTGTTTTTT. It specifies CASSHYQGAGHEKLFF.

The chain joins TRBV5-6 to TRBJ2-2, with TRBD2 identical over 7 bases. The ends lost 1 base at V and 0 bases at J; junction bases unmatched: 0. CDR1 and CDR2 (germline): SGHDT, YYEEEE. The CDR3 loop spans 15 amino acids. The CDR3 coding sequence is TGTGCCAGCAGCTTGCGGGGGGCGAACACCGGGGAGCTGTTTTTT. Protein: CASSLRGANTGELFF.

With respect to this clone: Other nucleotide sequences in the sample specify the same CDR3. V is TRBV30 and J is TRBJ1-5, with D tentatively TRBD1 (5 bases). Germline V gives CDR1 GTSNPN, CDR2 SVGIG (reference sequence). This CDR3 has 13 amino acids. Trimming stripped 2 bases from V and 5 bases from J, with 10 bases between. CDR3 bases: TGTGCCTGGAGTCGGCAGGGTGATCAGCCCCAGCATTTT. It codes for CAWSRQGDQPQHF. Full variable domain (rest looked up from reference TRBV30 and TRBJ1-5): SQTIHQWPATLVQPVGSPLSLECTVEGTSNPNLYWYRQAAGRGLQLLFYSVGIGQISSEVPQNLSASRPQDRQFILSSKKLLLSDSGFYLCAWSRQGDQPQHFGDGTRLSIL.

Concerning this clone: This same CDR3 is encoded by further DNA sequences in the sample. The chain is built from TRBV5-1 and TRBJ2-1, with D unclear. The V end was cut by 0 bases, the J end by 6 bases, with 10 bases between. Looked up from germline, CDR1 is SGHRS and CDR2 is YFSETQ. The CDR3 covers 14 residues. In DNA, the CDR3 is TGCGCCAGCAGCTTGGGCGGTTCGGGCAATGAGCAGTTCTTC. Translated: CASSLGGSGNEQFF. The full variable domain, rest sourced from reference TRBV5-1 and TRBJ2-1, is KAGVTQTPRYLIKTRGQQVTLSCSPISGHRSVSWYQQTPGQGLQFLFEYFSETQRNKGNFPGRFSGRQFSNSRSEMNVSTLELGDSALYLCASSLGGSGNEQFFGPGTRLTVL.

The J gene is TRBJ2-2, the V gene TRBV6-1; 7 bases fit TRBD1. The CDR3 extends over 15 amino acids. Germline V gene lookup returns CDR1 MNHNS and CDR2 SASEGT. Losses at the gene ends were 6 bases for V and 4 bases for J; bases not matched to a gene: 8. The CDR3 loop is CASRIQGRGTGELFF. The CDR3 coding sequence is TGTGCCAGCAGGATACAGGGGAGAGGCACCGGGGAGCTGTTTTTT.

The J gene is TRBJ2-7, the V gene TRBV19; D possibly corresponds to TRBD1 (5 bases). This CDR3 comprises 16 residues. Trimming cost V 1 base and J 6 bases, with 19 bases left between them. From germline, CDR1 is LNHDA and CDR2 SQIVND (reference sequence). Written as DNA, the CDR3 is TGTGCCAGTAGTATAGCCGTTCCCAGGGATACGTCCGAGCAGTACTTC. This encodes CASSIAVPRDTSEQYF.

The CDR3 nucleotides are TGTGCCATCAGTGAGTCGCTGGGAAGGCAGTTCTTC. Its protein product is CAISESLGRQFF. The V and J genes are TRBV10-3 and TRBJ2-1; D is undetermined. Germline V gene lookup returns CDR1 ENHRY and CDR2 SYGVKD. This CDR3 is built from 12 residues. V lost 0 bases to trimming and J lost 12 bases, with 9 bases between them.

The rearrangement joins TRBV28 to TRBJ2-1; weak D call: TRBD1 (6 bases). Germline V lookup: CDR1 MDHEN, CDR2 SYDVKM. The ends were cut back, 7 bases at V and 9 bases at J, with 16 bases in the middle. The CDR3 sequence is 13 residues long. CDR3: CASIRTAGGEQFF. As DNA, the CDR3 is TGTGCCAGCATCAGGACAGCCGGAGGTGAGCAGTTCTTC. Based on the CDR3 plus reference TRBV28 and TRBJ2-1, the full variable domain is DVKVTQSSRYLVKRTGEKVFLECVQDMDHENMFWYRQDPGLGLRLIYFSYDVKMKEKGDIPEGYSVSREKKERFSLILESASTNQTSMYLCASIRTAGGEQFFGPGTRLTVL.

The chain recombines TRBV29-1 with TRBJ2-2; D call uncertain. The CDR3 is 16 residues long. Deletions cut 4 bases from V and 1 base from J, with 16 bases between. Germline CDR1 is SQVTM and CDR2 is ANQGSEA. CDR3 in amino acids: CSVGDTRSENTGELFF. The CDR3 DNA follows: TGCAGCGTTGGGGATACGAGAAGCGAGAACACCGGGGAGCTGTTTTTT.

The V gene is TRBV6-5, the J gene TRBJ2-7; no firm D call. V was cut by 4 bases and J by 1 base, with 14 bases left in between. The CDR3 is made up of 15 amino acids. The germline V gene has CDR1 MNHEY and CDR2 SVGAGI. CDR3 in amino acids: CASSSTLTASYEQYF. The CDR3 DNA reads TGTGCCAGCAGTTCCACACTAACGGCTTCCTACGAGCAGTACTTC.

Note on this clone: An end of the junction does not agree with germline; a read error may underlie this. The chain has TRBV4-1 and TRBJ1-1, with D possibly matching TRBD1 (6 bases). The germline V gene encodes CDR1 MGHRA and CDR2 YSYEKL. The CDR3 has 18 residues. The DNA for the CDR3 is TGCGCCAGCAGCCAAGATCCACCTAGGACAGCGCCGAACGCTGAAGCTTTCTTT. The encoded protein is CASSQDPPRTAPNAEAFF.

Of note for this clone: Other DNA sequences within the sample encode an identical CDR3. The chain has TRBV27 and TRBJ2-7, with 9 nucleotides matching TRBD1. Germline-derived CDR1 and CDR2 are MNHEY and SMNVEV (reference sequence). V lost 5 bases and J lost 2; bases outside the gene matches: 7. The CDR3 covers 15 residues. The CDR3 coding sequence is TGTGCCAGCAGTCTCCGGACAGGGGTAACCTACGAGCAGTACTTC. Translating it yields CASSLRTGVTYEQYF.

This rearrangement joins TRBV6-1 to TRBJ2-1, with 8 bases matching TRBD2. This CDR3 comprises 15 residues. V was pared by 7 bases and J by 7 bases, with 12 bases of the junction left unmatched. Germline loops: CDR1 MNHNS, CDR2 SASEGT. The CDR3 DNA reads TGTGCCAGCACCCTAGGGACTAGTTTAAATAATGAGCAGTTCTTC. The encoded protein is CASTLGTSLNNEQFF.

The CDR3 region is CASSHTGAQETQYF. The CDR3 DNA reads as TGTGCCAGCAGCCATACAGGGGCACAAGAGACCCAGTACTTC. V is TRBV25-1 and J is TRBJ2-5; 7 bases are a match to TRBD1. This CDR3 has 14 residues. Trimming took 6 bases from V and 2 from J; bases not matched to a gene: 6. CDR1 MGHDK and CDR2 SYGVNS come from the germline V gene.

The rearrangement joins TRBV7-9 to TRBJ1-2; D not resolved. The CDR3 has 15 amino acids. CDR1 is SEHNR and CDR2 is FQNEAQ in the germline V gene (reference sequence). Trimming took off 5 bases at V and 7 bases at J, with 20 bases between the two ends. DNA for the CDR3: TGTGCCAGCAGCGCCAGGACGGCGAATCTGGGTGGCTACACCTTC. Amino acid sequence: CASSARTANLGGYTF.

J is TRBJ1-2 and V is TRBV10-3; D unresolved. Trimming stripped 0 bases from V and 6 bases from J, with 11 bases between. Germline CDR1 is ENHRY and CDR2 is SYGVKD. The CDR3 totals 14 residues. The CDR3 DNA follows: TGTGCCATCAGTGAGTCGCGGGCTACGGATGGCTACACCTTC. Amino acid sequence: CAISESRATDGYTF.

The CDR3 reads CASSTTGKPPNEQFF. The CDR3 nucleotides are TGTGCCAGCAGTACTACAGGGAAACCTCCCAATGAGCAGTTCTTC. This chain links TRBV6-5 with TRBJ2-1; D is perhaps TRBD1 (6 bases). The CDR3 has 15 residues. The germline V gene has CDR1 MNHEY and CDR2 SVGAGI. The ends were cut back, 5 bases at V and 6 bases at J, with 17 bases in the middle.

The rearrangement links TRBV10-3 to TRBJ2-7; 8 nucleotides match TRBD2. The V gene's germline CDR1 is ENHRY and CDR2 SYGVKD. V trimming: 3 bases; J trimming: 2 bases; junction bases outside the gene matches: 9. The CDR3 runs to 16 residues. The CDR3 protein is CAISDHTSGVTYEQYF. CDR3 sequence (DNA): TGTGCCATCAGTGACCATACTAGCGGAGTCACCTACGAGCAGTACTTC.

This clone was seen only once. The sample carries other DNA sequences with the same CDR3. The rearrangement links TRBV30 to TRBJ1-2, with a possible D match to TRBD1 (6 bases). From germline, CDR1 is GTSNPN and CDR2 SVGIG (reference sequence). This CDR3 is 13 amino acids long. V lost 0 bases, J lost 4 bases, and 9 bases lay in between. The CDR3 spells CAWSVGGPYGYTF. The DNA of the CDR3 is TGTGCCTGGAGTGTAGGGGGACCCTATGGCTACACCTTC. Based on the CDR3 plus reference TRBV30 and TRBJ1-2, the full variable domain is SQTIHQWPATLVQPVGSPLSLECTVEGTSNPNLYWYRQAAGRGLQLLFYSVGIGQISSEVPQNLSASRPQDRQFILSSKKLLLSDSGFYLCAWSVGGPYGYTFGSGTRLTVV.

Comments on this clone: The sample carries other DNA sequences with the same CDR3. The genes are TRBV5-1 and TRBJ1-1; perhaps TRBD1 as D (6 bases). The CDR3 has 15 amino acids. V lost 4 bases, J lost 1 base, and 14 bases lay in between. Germline V gene sequence: CDR1 SGHRS, CDR2 YFSETQ. For the CDR3, the DNA is TGCGCCAGCAGCCCACGGACAGCTCAGAACACTGAAGCTTTCTTT. Amino acids: CASSPRTAQNTEAFF.

The chain uses TRBV28 and TRBJ1-5, with D maybe TRBD1 (6 bases). This CDR3 comprises 15 residues. V dropped 1 base and J dropped 7 bases, with 14 bases sitting between them. The germline CDR1 and CDR2 sequences are MDHEN and SYDVKM. The CDR3 sequence is CASSLFQTGRQPQHF. CDR3 coding DNA: TGTGCCAGCAGTTTATTCCAGACAGGCCGGCAGCCCCAGCATTTT. The entire variable domain, with the rest obtained from reference TRBV28 and TRBJ1-5, is as follows: DVKVTQSSRYLVKRTGEKVFLECVQDMDHENMFWYRQDPGLGLRLIYFSYDVKMKEKGDIPEGYSVSREKKERFSLILESASTNQTSMYLCASSLFQTGRQPQHFGDGTRLSIL.

The chain is built from TRBV5-1 and TRBJ2-5; D perhaps matches TRBD1 (5 bases). Looked up from germline, CDR1 is SGHRS and CDR2 is YFSETQ. Trimming left V 2 bases short and J 5 bases short, with 13 bases between. CDR3 length: 14 residues. The CDR3 protein is CASSLGHPGETQYF. The CDR3 nucleotides read TGCGCCAGCAGCTTAGGACACCCAGGGGAGACCCAGTACTTC.

The sample holds one count of this clone. The J gene is TRBJ2-7, the V gene TRBV28, with D possibly being TRBD1 (5 bases). The V gene lost 6 bases and the J gene lost 2 bases, with 14 bases spanning the gap. The CDR3 loop spans 14 amino acids. From germline, CDR1 is MDHEN and CDR2 SYDVKM. The chain's CDR3 is CASREGVVPYEQYF. The CDR3 DNA reads as TGTGCCAGCAGGGAAGGGGTCGTTCCCTACGAGCAGTACTTC. The full variable domain, with the rest looked up from reference TRBV28 and TRBJ2-7, is DVKVTQSSRYLVKRTGEKVFLECVQDMDHENMFWYRQDPGLGLRLIYFSYDVKMKEKGDIPEGYSVSREKKERFSLILESASTNQTSMYLCASREGVVPYEQYFGPGTRLTVT.

This clone was observed once. The CDR3 bases are TGCGCCAGCAGCTTGAGCGCAGGGGTCACCGGGGAGCTGTTTTTT. It codes for CASSLSAGVTGELFF. The chain links TRBV5-1 to TRBJ2-2; maybe TRBD1 (6 bases). The CDR3 runs 15 residues. V was cut by 1 base and J by 4 bases, with 11 bases left in between. Germline CDR1 reads SGHRS; CDR2 reads YFSETQ.

This rearrangement joins TRBV5-1 to TRBJ2-1, with D maybe TRBD1 (5 bases). V was shortened by 0 bases and J by 5 bases, with 9 bases between the two germline ends. This CDR3 region has 14 residues. Looked up from germline, CDR1 is SGHRS and CDR2 is YFSETQ. This CDR3 is CASSLGQRNNEQFF. The CDR3 DNA is TGCGCCAGCAGCTTGGGACAGCGAAACAATGAGCAGTTCTTC.

The gene calls are TRBV27 and TRBJ2-2, with 8 bases fitting TRBD1. The CDR3 totals 14 residues. The V segment lost 6 bases and the J segment 7 bases; nucleotides outside the gene matches: 7. From germline, CDR1 is MNHEY and CDR2 SMNVEV (reference sequence). Here the CDR3 reads CASRSPGGVGELFF. As DNA, the CDR3 is TGTGCCAGCAGATCCCCAGGGGGCGTCGGGGAGCTGTTTTTT.

The chain combines TRBV15 with TRBJ1-1; no clear D gene. Trimming took off 3 bases at V and 0 bases at J, with 8 bases between the two ends. The V gene's germline CDR1 is LNHNV and CDR2 YYDKDF (reference sequence). The CDR3 is made up of 14 amino acids. The CDR3 region is CATSSLIMNTEAFF. CDR3 coding DNA: TGTGCCACCAGCAGCCTTATAATGAACACTGAAGCTTTCTTT.

V gene TRBV5-1 combines with J gene TRBJ2-3; the match to TRBD2 covers 7 bases. Germline V lookup: CDR1 SGHRS, CDR2 YFSETQ. V lost 4 bases to trimming and J lost 5 bases; unmatched junction nucleotides: 10. The CDR3 is made up of 15 amino acids. The CDR3 sequence: CASSIQRGLIDTQYF. In nucleotides, the CDR3 is TGCGCCAGCAGCATTCAGCGGGGATTAATAGATACGCAGTATTTT.

The chain has TRBV18 and TRBJ2-1; 7 nucleotides agree with TRBD1. In germline, CDR1 is KGHSH, CDR2 LQKENI. The CDR3 spans 15 residues. J gave up 1 base and V 4 bases, and 4 bases lay outside the gene matches. The CDR3 sequence: CASSLTGLSYNEQFF. In DNA, the CDR3 is TGTGCCAGCTCACTGACAGGGCTATCCTACAATGAGCAGTTCTTC.